The next 21 T cell receptor beta chains were all read from a single sample in a study of shared clonotypes between healthy human individuals. Data came from immunoSEQ multiplex PCR; TCRdb stores just in-frame clones and leaves some out. The profile shows under 2.5 million clones, 85% to 95% of them singletons. The sequencing input was naive CD4+ T cells from PBMCs. Subset meaning: CD45RA+ positively selected. The receptors come from a man between 18 and 29 years old in good health. Some clones in this sample may be carry-over from other donors' samples.

Worth noting for this clone: Other DNA sequences of this sample code for an identical CDR3. The chain links TRBV2 to TRBJ1-1, with D perhaps TRBD1 (5 bases). V dropped 4 bases and J dropped 8 bases, with 11 bases sitting between them. The germline V gene encodes CDR1 SNHLY and CDR2 FYNNEI. This CDR3 has 12 residues. DNA for the CDR3: TGTGCCAGCAGTGGGGACGGAGGGGAAGCTTTCTTT. It yields the protein CASSGDGGEAFF. The variable domain in full, with the rest retrieved from reference TRBV2 and TRBJ1-1, is EPEVTQTPSHQVTQMGQEVILRCVPISNHLYFYWYRQILGQKVEFLVSFYNNEISEKSEIFDDQFSVERPDGSNFTLKIRSTKLEDSAMYFCASSGDGGEAFFGQGTRLTVV.

In this sample, this clone turned up once. This chain joins TRBV6-6 and TRBJ1-3; tentatively, D is TRBD1 (6 bases). The ends were cut back, 6 bases at V and 0 bases at J, with 12 bases in the middle. CDR1 and CDR2 from the germline V gene are MNHNY and SVGAGI (reference sequence). The CDR3 covers 15 residues. DNA of the CDR3: TGTGCCAGCAGCTTAGTACAGGGCTCTGGAAACACCATATATTTT. Amino acids: CASSLVQGSGNTIYF.

As regards this clone: The same CDR3 is also encoded by other DNA sequences in this sample. The chain links TRBV11-2 to TRBJ1-1, with D maybe TRBD1 (5 bases). The CDR3 is 15 residues long. Trimming stripped 3 bases from V and 4 bases from J, with 15 bases between. In germline, CDR1 is SGHAT, CDR2 FQNNGV. The CDR3 protein is CASSLQALGATEAFF. The DNA of the CDR3 is TGTGCCAGCAGCTTGCAGGCACTTGGGGCCACTGAAGCTTTCTTT.

The CDR3 sequence is CASSLRGEGSYEQYF. DNA for the CDR3: TGTGCCAGCAGCCTCCGGGGGGAGGGCTCCTACGAGCAGTACTTC. The chain employs TRBV9 and TRBJ2-7; TRBD2 agrees at 7 bases. Germline CDR1 and CDR2: SGDLS and YYNGEE. With 4 bases clipped from V and 0 bases from J, the junction kept 7 bases outside the gene matches. The CDR3 contains 15 residues.

CDR3 sequence: CASSPRTSGGNEQFF. The CDR3 coding sequence is TGTGCCAGCAGCCCCCGGACTAGCGGAGGCAATGAGCAGTTCTTC. This chain connects TRBV28 to TRBJ2-1; 10 bases are shared with TRBD2. CDR3 length: 15 amino acids. Losses at the gene ends were 6 bases for V and 6 bases for J; bases not matched to a gene: 8. The V gene's germline CDR1 is MDHEN and CDR2 SYDVKM.

This chain uses TRBV2 with TRBJ1-2, with 7 bases identical to TRBD1. CDR1 is SNHLY, CDR2 FYNNEI, per germline. With 6 bases clipped from V and 2 bases from J, the junction kept 6 bases outside the gene matches. The CDR3 runs 14 residues. The CDR3 reads CASRPGQLNYGYTF. In DNA, the CDR3 is TGTGCCAGCAGGCCGGGACAGCTAAACTATGGCTACACCTTC.

The chain carries TRBV5-1 and TRBJ2-7; the match to TRBD2 covers 7 bases. Per the germline V gene, CDR1 is SGHRS and CDR2 is YFSETQ. With 2 bases clipped from V and 0 bases from J, the junction kept 2 bases outside the gene matches. This CDR3 spans 14 amino acids. The CDR3 DNA reads TGCGCCAGCAGCTTCCGGGAGGTCTCCTACGAGCAGTACTTC. Translating it yields CASSFREVSYEQYF.

This chain links TRBV5-1 with TRBJ1-2; tentative D call: TRBD1 (5 bases). This CDR3 spans 13 amino acids. Germline CDR1 is SGHRS and CDR2 is YFSETQ. Trimming stripped 4 bases from V and 6 bases from J, with 13 bases between. The CDR3 region has the DNA TGCGCCAGCAGCCCCGGGGGGAGCGATGGCTACACCTTC. Amino acids: CASSPGGSDGYTF.

This sequence joins TRBV28 and TRBJ2-5, with TRBD2 identical over 11 bases. CDR1 and CDR2 (germline): MDHEN, SYDVKM. Trimming cost V 5 bases and J 5 bases; bases outside gene matches: 10. This CDR3 has 16 amino acids. The CDR3 reads CASSASLAGDRETQYF. The CDR3 DNA is TGTGCCAGCAGTGCCTCACTAGCGGGAGATCGGGAGACCCAGTACTTC. The full variable domain, in which reference TRBV28 and TRBJ2-5 provide the parts outside the CDR3, is DVKVTQSSRYLVKRTGEKVFLECVQDMDHENMFWYRQDPGLGLRLIYFSYDVKMKEKGDIPEGYSVSREKKERFSLILESASTNQTSMYLCASSASLAGDRETQYFGPGTRLLVL.

The chain combines TRBV27 with TRBJ2-7; 7 nucleotides line up with TRBD2. CDR1 and CDR2 from the germline V gene are MNHEY and SMNVEV (reference sequence). The CDR3 has 14 residues. Trimming took 4 bases from V and 2 from J; bases not matched to a gene: 5. DNA of the CDR3: TGTGCCAGCAGTTCTGGGGAGGGGACCTACGAGCAGTACTTC. This encodes CASSSGEGTYEQYF.

With regard to this clone: The sample carries other DNA sequences with the same CDR3. J is TRBJ1-1 and V is TRBV7-2; possible D gene TRBD1, 5 bases. Germline CDR1 reads SGHTA; CDR2 reads FQGNSA. V was clipped by 3 bases and J by 0 bases, with 11 bases between them. The CDR3 length is 15 residues. The CDR3 here is CASSLRTGVNTEAFF. DNA of the CDR3: TGTGCCAGCAGCTTGCGCACGGGGGTGAACACTGAAGCTTTCTTT.

The CDR3 region has the DNA TGTGCCAGCAGCCAAGAGCTAGCGGGGGCTTACAATGAGCAGTTCTTC. Its translation is CASSQELAGAYNEQFF. J is TRBJ2-1 and V is TRBV4-2, with 10 bases matching TRBD2. Germline CDR1 LGHNA, CDR2 YNFKEQ. This CDR3 region has 16 residues. Trimming at V came to 0 bases and at J to 4 bases, leaving 3 bases not matched to a gene.

The V call is TRBV5-6, the J call TRBJ1-5, with a possible D match to TRBD1 (5 bases). The CDR3 is 15 amino acids. Trimming removed 3 bases at V and 1 base at J, with 11 bases between. Germline CDR1 SGHDT, CDR2 YYEEEE. The CDR3 nucleotides are TGTGCCAGCAGCTCCAGACAGATAAGCAATCAGCCCCAGCATTTT. It codes for CASSSRQISNQPQHF. The full variable domain, in which reference TRBV5-6 and TRBJ1-5 provide the parts outside the CDR3, is DAGVTQSPTHLIKTRGQQVTLRCSPKSGHDTVSWYQQALGQGPQFIFQYYEEEERQRGNFPDRFSGHQFPNYSSELNVNALLLGDSALYLCASSSRQISNQPQHFGDGTRLSIL.

The chain uses TRBV4-3 and TRBJ1-3, with D possibly being TRBD1 (5 bases). The CDR3 sequence is 16 residues long. The ends were cut back, 3 bases at V and 0 bases at J, with 12 bases in the middle. Germline CDR1 and CDR2: LGHNA and YSLEER. CDR3 nucleotides: TGCGCCAGCAGCCACATCGGAGGGGCCTCTGGAAACACCATATATTTT. This encodes CASSHIGGASGNTIYF.

This sequence joins TRBV19 and TRBJ1-4; possible D gene TRBD1, 5 bases. This CDR3 spans 14 amino acids. Between the trimmed V and J ends, which lost 5 bases and 1 base, there was a span of 8 bases. Germline assignment: CDR1 LNHDA and CDR2 SQIVND (reference sequence). CDR3 in DNA: TGTGCCAGTAGTGTGAGGGGAACTAATGAAAAACTGTTTTTT. Protein product: CASSVRGTNEKLFF.

This sequence joins TRBV4-3 and TRBJ2-1; a possible D gene is TRBD2 (5 bases). Trimming took off 0 bases at V and 16 bases at J, with 16 bases between the two ends. The CDR3 covers 13 residues. Germline loops: CDR1 LGHNA, CDR2 YSLEER. This CDR3 reads CASSQEAEASQFF. The CDR3 nucleotides read TGCGCCAGCAGCCAAGAGGCGGAGGCAAGTCAATTCTTC.

With respect to this clone: The identical CDR3 is also encoded by other nucleotide sequences in the sample. The chain employs TRBV27 and TRBJ1-1, with D unclear. Trimming took 3 bases from V and 2 from J, leaving 7 bases between them. CDR1 and CDR2 from the germline V gene are MNHEY and SMNVEV (reference sequence). The CDR3 has 13 amino acids. CDR3 in amino acids: CASSLSPNTEAFF. The DNA of the CDR3 is TGTGCCAGCAGTTTGTCACCTAACACTGAAGCTTTCTTT.

The J gene is TRBJ2-5, the V gene TRBV11-2; D unclear. The CDR3 is 14 amino acids. The germline V gene has CDR1 SGHAT and CDR2 FQNNGV. Deletions cut 1 base from V and 4 bases from J, with 10 bases between. DNA for the CDR3: TGTGCCAGCAGCTTAGCAGGCCCTGGAGAGACCCAGTACTTC. Its protein is CASSLAGPGETQYF.

V and J are TRBV4-2 and TRBJ2-5; D may be TRBD1 or TRBD2 (5 bases each). This CDR3 has 16 residues. The V gene's germline CDR1 is LGHNA and CDR2 YNFKEQ. Between the trimmed V and J ends, which lost 0 bases and 2 bases, there was a span of 13 bases. The CDR3 region is CASSQEGPAAQETQYF. DNA of the CDR3: TGTGCCAGCAGCCAAGAGGGACCAGCGGCACAAGAGACCCAGTACTTC.

The rearrangement uses TRBV18 and TRBJ2-1; 8 bases agree with TRBD2. The V gene's germline CDR1 is KGHSH and CDR2 LQKENI. This CDR3 is 17 amino acids long. The trim removed 3 bases at V and 7 bases at J, leaving 14 bases unmatched. This CDR3 reads CASSPTPWAGGLNEQFF. The CDR3, as DNA: TGTGCCAGCTCACCGACCCCCTGGGCGGGAGGCCTTAATGAGCAGTTCTTC.

V is TRBV28 and J is TRBJ1-1, with D unclear. The V end was cut by 5 bases, the J end by 0 bases, with 10 bases between. The CDR3 consists of 14 residues. CDR1 is MDHEN and CDR2 is SYDVKM in the germline V gene. CDR3 residues: CASSQRHMNTEAFF. CDR3 in DNA: TGTGCCAGCAGTCAGCGGCACATGAACACTGAAGCTTTCTTT. The whole variable domain, remainder taken from reference TRBV28 and TRBJ1-1, is DVKVTQSSRYLVKRTGEKVFLECVQDMDHENMFWYRQDPGLGLRLIYFSYDVKMKEKGDIPEGYSVSREKKERFSLILESASTNQTSMYLCASSQRHMNTEAFFGQGTRLTVV.